Listed below are T cell receptor beta chains from one sample, sequenced in a study of cytomegalovirus exposure and HLA in healthy donors. The table came from immunoSEQ multiplex PCR; TCRdb's copy has only in-frame clones and leaves some out. This table holds approximately 190,000 clones, around 90% found once. The sample taken for sequencing was PBMCs. The receptors come from a boy younger than 10 in good health and CMV-seronegative. Both conserved end residues are part of each CDR3. The order of the fields is J gene, V gene, CDR3 protein.

>TRBJ2-5|TRBV7-7
CASSLASGRETQYF
>TRBJ2-7|TRBV28
CASTPRGSLHYEQYF
>TRBJ2-1|TRBV5-6
CASSLAAGTSGDYNEQLF
>TRBJ2-5|TRBV5-1
CASSGPDRSETQYF
>TRBJ2-3|TRBV7-6
CASSLSGGAPDTQYF
>TRBJ2-7|TRBV5-1
CASSSAGVPEQYF
>TRBJ1-2|TRBV19
CASTLDRTYGYTF
>TRBJ2-7|TRBV5-5
CASSSTGTSSYEQYF
>TRBJ1-1|TRBV6-1
CASSEAGRGTEAFF
>TRBJ1-2|TRBV30
CAWRSSGGYGYTF
>TRBJ1-3|TRBV6-1
CASSEGLVLTGNTIYF
>TRBJ2-3|TRBV10-3
CAISAGLAGSDTQYF
>TRBJ1-6|TRBV27
CASSRQGAGGRSPLHF